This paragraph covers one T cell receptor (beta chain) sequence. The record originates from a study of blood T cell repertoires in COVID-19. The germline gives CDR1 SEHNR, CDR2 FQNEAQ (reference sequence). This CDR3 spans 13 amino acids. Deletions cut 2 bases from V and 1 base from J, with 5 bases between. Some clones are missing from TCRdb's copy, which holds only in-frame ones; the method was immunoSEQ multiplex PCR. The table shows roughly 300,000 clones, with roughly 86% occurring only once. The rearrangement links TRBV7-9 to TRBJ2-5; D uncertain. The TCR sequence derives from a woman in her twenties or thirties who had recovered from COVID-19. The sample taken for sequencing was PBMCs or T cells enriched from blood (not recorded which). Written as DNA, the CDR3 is TGTGCCAGCAGCTTATCAGTCCAAGAGACCCAGTACTTC. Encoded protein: CASSLSVQETQYF. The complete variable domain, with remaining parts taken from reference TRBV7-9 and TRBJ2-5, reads DTGVSQNPRHKITKRGQNVTFRCDPISEHNRLYWYRQTLGQGPEFLTYFQNEAQLEKSRLLSDRFSAERPKGSFSTLEIQRTEQGDSAMYLCASSLSVQETQYFGPGTRLLVL.